This T cell receptor beta chain comes out of a study of T-cell memory formation after mild COVID-19. Using its own MiXCR run on the 5' RACE reads, TCRdb lists one record per CDR3 protein. The sample holds about 600,000 distinct CDR3 sequences, about 22% seen once. Trimming took off 2 bases at V and 3 bases at J, with 10 bases between the two ends. The CDR3 spans 14 residues. Germline V gene lookup returns CDR1 GTSNPN and CDR2 SVGIG (reference sequence). Overall study results and limits: Clones contracting over day 15 to 85 were CD4/CD8 balanced, with later expanders leaning CD4+. Mainly in CM and EM were contracting CD4+ clones; CD8+ were in EMRA.

Turning to this clonotype: Its antigen is currently unknown.

This chain connects TRBV30 to TRBJ2-2; D might be TRBD2 (6 bases). The receptor was isolated from an adult woman who had mild COVID-19 (a few samples of this study predate the infection). Cell type and time point are not known. The sequenced sample was PBMCs or a T cell subset sorted from them (not recorded which). Here the CDR3 DNA reads TGTGCCTGGAGTCCGGGACTGTACACCGGGGAGCTGTTTTTT. This codes for CAWSPGLYTGELFF.